The source of this T cell receptor beta chain is a study of Ad26.COV2.S vaccination and SARS-CoV-2 variants. Looking at the study overall: The authors gave Ad26.COV2.S intramuscularly, either once or twice 56 days apart.

This table comes from immunoSEQ multiplex PCR, and its TCRdb copy is limited to in-frame clones, with some not included. The table lists roughly 510,000 clones, approximately 90% of them singletons, with 13% in the top ten. Specified treatment: 15 to 20 received Ad26.COV2.S at low or high dose, single or two shots; several received placebo; per-sample allocation not given. It was on day 63 after the first vaccine or placebo injection that samples were taken. V lost 3 bases, J lost 7 bases, and 12 bases stayed unmatched. The CDR3 has 16 residues. Germline-derived CDR1 and CDR2 are LNHDA and SQIVND (reference sequence).

The origin of this receptor is a person aged 18 to 65 who received the Ad26.COV2.S COVID-19 vaccine or a placebo. The sample consisted of peripheral blood, taken in a trial of Ad26.COV2.S vaccine versus placebo. The chain uses TRBV19 and TRBJ2-1, with TRBD2 matching 7 bases. CDR3 in amino acids: CASSIPGTTRKNEQFF. The CDR3 DNA reads TGTGCCAGTAGTATCCCCGGGACTACCCGGAAAAATGAGCAGTTCTTC.